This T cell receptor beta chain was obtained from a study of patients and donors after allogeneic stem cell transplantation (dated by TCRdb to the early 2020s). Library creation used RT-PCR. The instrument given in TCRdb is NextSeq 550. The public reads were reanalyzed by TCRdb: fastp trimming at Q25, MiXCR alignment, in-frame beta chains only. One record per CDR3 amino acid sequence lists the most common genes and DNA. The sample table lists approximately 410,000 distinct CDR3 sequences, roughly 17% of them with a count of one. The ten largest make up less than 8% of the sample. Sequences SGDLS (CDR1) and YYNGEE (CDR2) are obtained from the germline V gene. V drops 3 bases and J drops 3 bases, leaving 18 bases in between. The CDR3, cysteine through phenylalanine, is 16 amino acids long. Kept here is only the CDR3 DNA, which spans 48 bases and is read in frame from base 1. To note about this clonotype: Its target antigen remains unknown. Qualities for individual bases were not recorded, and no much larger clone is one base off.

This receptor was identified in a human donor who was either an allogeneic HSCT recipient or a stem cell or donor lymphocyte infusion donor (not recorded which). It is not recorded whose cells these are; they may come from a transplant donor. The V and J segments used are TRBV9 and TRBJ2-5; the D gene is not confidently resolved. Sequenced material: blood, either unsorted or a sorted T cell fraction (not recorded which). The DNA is TGTGCCAGCAGCGCCCTGGGGTACAAGGCGAAAGAGACCCAGTACTTC. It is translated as CASSALGYKAKETQYF. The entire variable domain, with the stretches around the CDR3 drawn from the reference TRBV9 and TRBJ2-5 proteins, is DSGVTQTPKHLITATGQRVTLRCSPRSGDLSVYWYQQSLDQGLQFLIQYYNGEERAKGNILERFSAQQFPDLHSELNLSSLELGDSALYFCASSALGYKAKETQYFGPGTRLLVL.